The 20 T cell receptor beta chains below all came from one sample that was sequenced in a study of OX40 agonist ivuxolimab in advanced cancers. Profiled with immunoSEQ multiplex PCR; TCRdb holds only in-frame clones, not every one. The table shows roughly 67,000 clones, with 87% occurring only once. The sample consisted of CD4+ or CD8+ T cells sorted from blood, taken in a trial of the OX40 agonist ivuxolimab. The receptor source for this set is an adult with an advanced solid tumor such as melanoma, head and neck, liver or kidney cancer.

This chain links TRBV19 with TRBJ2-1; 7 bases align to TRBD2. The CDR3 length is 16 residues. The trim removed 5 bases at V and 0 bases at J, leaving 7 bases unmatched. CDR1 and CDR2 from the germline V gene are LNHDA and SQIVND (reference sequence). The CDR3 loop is CASSLRGSSSYNEQFF. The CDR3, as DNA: TGTGCCAGTAGTCTGCGGGGGTCGAGCTCCTACAATGAGCAGTTCTTC.

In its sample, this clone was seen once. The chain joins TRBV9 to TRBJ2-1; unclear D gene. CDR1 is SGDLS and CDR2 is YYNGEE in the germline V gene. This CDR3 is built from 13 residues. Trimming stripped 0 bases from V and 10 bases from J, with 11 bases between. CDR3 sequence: CASSVVTTREQFF. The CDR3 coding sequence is TGTGCCAGCAGCGTAGTTACCACCCGGGAGCAGTTCTTC.

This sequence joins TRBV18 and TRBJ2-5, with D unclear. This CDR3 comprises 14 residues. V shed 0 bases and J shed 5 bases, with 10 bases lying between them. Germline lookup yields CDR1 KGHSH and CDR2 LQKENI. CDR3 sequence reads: CASSPPGPEETQYF. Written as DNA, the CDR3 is TGTGCCAGCTCACCACCAGGGCCGGAGGAGACCCAGTACTTC.

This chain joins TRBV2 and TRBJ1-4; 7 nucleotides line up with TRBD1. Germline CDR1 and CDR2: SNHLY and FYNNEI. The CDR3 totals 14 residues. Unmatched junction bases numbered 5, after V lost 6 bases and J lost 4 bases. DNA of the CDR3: TGTGCCAGCAGGAAACAGGGGATTAATGAAAAACTGTTTTTT. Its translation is CASRKQGINEKLFF.

The CDR3 here is CSVEAPRGSSYEQYF. In DNA, the CDR3 is TGCAGCGTTGAAGCTCCTCGGGGGAGCTCCTACGAGCAGTACTTC. The genes are TRBV29-1 and TRBJ2-7, with D perhaps TRBD2 (6 bases). Germline CDR1 reads SQVTM; CDR2 reads ANQGSEA. V shed 1 base and J shed 0 bases, with 13 bases lying between them. The CDR3 totals 15 residues.

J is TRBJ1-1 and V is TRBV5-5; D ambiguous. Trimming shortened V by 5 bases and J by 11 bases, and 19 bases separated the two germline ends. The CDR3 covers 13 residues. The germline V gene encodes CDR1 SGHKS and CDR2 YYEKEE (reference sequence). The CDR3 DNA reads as TGTGCCAGCAGGTACGGGTTGGCAGACGAGGCTTTCTTT. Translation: CASRYGLADEAFF.

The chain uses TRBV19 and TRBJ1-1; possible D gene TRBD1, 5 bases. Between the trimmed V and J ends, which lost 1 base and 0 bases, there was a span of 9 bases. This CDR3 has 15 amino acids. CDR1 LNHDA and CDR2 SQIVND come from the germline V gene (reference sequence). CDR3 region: CASSIARGLNTEAFF. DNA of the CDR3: TGTGCCAGTAGTATAGCGCGGGGGTTGAACACTGAAGCTTTCTTT.

The CDR3 region has the DNA TGTGCCAGCAGCCCGGGGGCCGCCACAGATACGCAGTATTTT. This gives the protein CASSPGAATDTQYF. The chain couples TRBV9 to TRBJ2-3, with D tentatively TRBD1 or TRBD2 (6 bases each). This CDR3 region has 14 residues. CDR1 is SGDLS and CDR2 is YYNGEE in the germline V gene. Trimming stripped 4 bases from V and 2 bases from J, with 11 bases between.

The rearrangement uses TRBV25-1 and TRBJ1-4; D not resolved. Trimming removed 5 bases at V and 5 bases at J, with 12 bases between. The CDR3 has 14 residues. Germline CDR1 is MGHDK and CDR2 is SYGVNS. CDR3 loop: CASSRGRYNEKLFF. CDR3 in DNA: TGTGCCAGCAGTCGAGGAAGATACAATGAAAAACTGTTTTTT.

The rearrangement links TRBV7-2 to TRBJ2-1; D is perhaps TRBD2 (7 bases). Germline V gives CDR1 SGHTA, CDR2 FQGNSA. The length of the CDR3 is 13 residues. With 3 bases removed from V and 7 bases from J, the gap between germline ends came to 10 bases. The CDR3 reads CASSFRGGNEQFF. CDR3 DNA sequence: TGTGCCAGCAGCTTCAGGGGAGGGAATGAGCAGTTCTTC.

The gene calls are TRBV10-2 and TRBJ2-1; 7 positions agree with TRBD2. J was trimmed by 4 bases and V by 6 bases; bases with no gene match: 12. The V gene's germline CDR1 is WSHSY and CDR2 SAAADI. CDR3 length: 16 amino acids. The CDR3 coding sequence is TGCGCCAGCAGAACCGCTCTAGCGGAGGTGTACAATGAGCAGTTCTTC. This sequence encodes CASRTALAEVYNEQFF.

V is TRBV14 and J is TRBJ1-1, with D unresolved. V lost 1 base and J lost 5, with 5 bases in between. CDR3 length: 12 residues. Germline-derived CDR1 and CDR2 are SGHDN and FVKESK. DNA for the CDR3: TGTGCCAGCAGCCAAGGGGATACTGAAGCTTTCTTT. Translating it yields CASSQGDTEAFF.

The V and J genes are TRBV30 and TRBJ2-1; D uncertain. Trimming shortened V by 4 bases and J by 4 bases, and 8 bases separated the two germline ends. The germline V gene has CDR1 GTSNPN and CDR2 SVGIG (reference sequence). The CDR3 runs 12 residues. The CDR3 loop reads CAWTGFYNEQFF. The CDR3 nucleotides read TGTGCCTGGACAGGATTTTACAATGAGCAGTTCTTC.

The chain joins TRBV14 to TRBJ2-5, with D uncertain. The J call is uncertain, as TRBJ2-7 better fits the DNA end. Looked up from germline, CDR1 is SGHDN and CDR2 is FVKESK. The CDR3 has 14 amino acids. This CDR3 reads CASSLQWNSYEQYF. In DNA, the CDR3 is TGTGCCAGCAGCCTCCAATGGAATAGCTACGAGCAGTACTTC.

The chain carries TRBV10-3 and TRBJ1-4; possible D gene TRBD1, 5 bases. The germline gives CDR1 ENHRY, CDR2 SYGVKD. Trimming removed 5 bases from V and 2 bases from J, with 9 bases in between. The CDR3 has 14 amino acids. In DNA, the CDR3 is TGTGCCATCAGTCGGGGGTCGACTAATGAAAAACTGTTTTTT. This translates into CAISRGSTNEKLFF.

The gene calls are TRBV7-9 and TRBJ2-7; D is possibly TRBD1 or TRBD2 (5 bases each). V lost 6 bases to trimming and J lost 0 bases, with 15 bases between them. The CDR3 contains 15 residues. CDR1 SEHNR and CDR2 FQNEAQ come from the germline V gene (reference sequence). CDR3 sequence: CASSSGTGNSYEQYF. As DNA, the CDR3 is TGTGCCAGCAGTTCCGGGACGGGGAACTCCTACGAGCAGTACTTC. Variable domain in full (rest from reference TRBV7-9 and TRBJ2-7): DTGVSQNPRHKITKRGQNVTFRCDPISEHNRLYWYRQTLGQGPEFLTYFQNEAQLEKSRLLSDRFSAERPKGSFSTLEIQRTEQGDSAMYLCASSSGTGNSYEQYFGPGTRLTVT.

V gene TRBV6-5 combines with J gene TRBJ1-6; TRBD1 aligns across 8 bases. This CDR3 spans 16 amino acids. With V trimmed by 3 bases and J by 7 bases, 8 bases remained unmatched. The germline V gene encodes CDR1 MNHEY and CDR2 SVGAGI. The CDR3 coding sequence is TGTGCCAGCAGTTATTACGACAGGGGCTCCAATTCACCCCTCCACTTT. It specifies CASSYYDRGSNSPLHF.

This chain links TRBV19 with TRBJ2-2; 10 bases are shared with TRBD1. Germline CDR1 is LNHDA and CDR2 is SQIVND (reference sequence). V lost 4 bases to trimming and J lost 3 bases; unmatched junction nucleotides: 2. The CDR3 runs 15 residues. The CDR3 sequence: CASSTGQGDTGELFF. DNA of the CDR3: TGTGCCAGTAGTACCGGACAGGGGGACACCGGGGAGCTGTTTTTT.

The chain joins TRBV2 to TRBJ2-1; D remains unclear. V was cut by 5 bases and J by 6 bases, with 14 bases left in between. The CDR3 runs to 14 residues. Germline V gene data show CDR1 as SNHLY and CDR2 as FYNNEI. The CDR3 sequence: CASSSDVPGNEQFF. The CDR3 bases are TGTGCCAGCAGTTCAGACGTCCCGGGCAATGAGCAGTTCTTC.

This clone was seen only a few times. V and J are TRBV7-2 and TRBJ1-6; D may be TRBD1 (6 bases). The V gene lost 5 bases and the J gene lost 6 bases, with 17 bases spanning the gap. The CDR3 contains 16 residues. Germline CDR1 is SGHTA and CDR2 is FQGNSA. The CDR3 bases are TGTGCCAGCAGCCCTAGCGTTCAGGGGTTTAATTCACCCCTCCACTTT. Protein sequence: CASSPSVQGFNSPLHF.